This T cell receptor beta chain was identified during a study of blood T cell repertoires in COVID-19. Study-wide context: Some COVID-19 samples were acute and others convalescent; all came from the United States, Italy and Spain. T cells, B-cell-depleted T cells, or PBMCs provided the cDNA or gDNA that served as material.

In the study's own analysis: Amplified reference gene primers provided the basis for estimating nucleated cell counts. Measured with immunoSEQ multiplex PCR; TCRdb has only the in-frame clones, and not every one. The V and J calls and clone size are taken from that table; D and trimming were inferred from the DNA. The table has about 210,000 clones, around 90% seen once. The CDR3 runs to 15 residues. V trimming: 5 bases; J trimming: 7 bases; junction bases outside the gene matches: 11. CDR1 is MDHEN, CDR2 SYDVKM, per germline. The sequence derives from a man in his 60s with acute or convalescent COVID-19. The J gene is TRBJ2-1, the V gene TRBV28, with 7 bases identical to TRBD1. The sequenced material came from peripheral blood. CDR3 DNA sequence: TGTGCCAGCAGTGCGACCGGGACAGTGGGGAATGAGCAGTTCTTC. It encodes CASSATGTVGNEQFF.